This T cell receptor (beta chain) is from a study of monozygotic twins with inflammatory bowel disease. The CDR3 runs to 15 residues. Germline V CDR1 and CDR2: KGHSH, LQKENI. Using TCRalpha and TCRbeta cDNA, the researchers carried out two nested PCRs that lasted 16 and 9 cycles. For each CDR3 protein, TCRdb gives one entry from its re-call of the 5' RACE reads, without DNA. The data show some 89,000 distinct CDR3 sequences, and the top ten clones hold less than 7.5%. General observations from the study: A reduction in TCRbeta diversity (inverse Simpson) was seen in IBD patients relative to healthy co-twins.

Researchers collected roughly 2.3 ml of blood per donor. As to this clonotype: Its matching antigen is unknown.

V usage is TRBV18 and J usage is TRBJ2-5. This clonotype originated in a human donor with ulcerative colitis or Crohn's disease, or a healthy co-twin of an affected twin (not recorded which). Input material: blood. This CDR3 reads CASSPSEGSLETQYF.